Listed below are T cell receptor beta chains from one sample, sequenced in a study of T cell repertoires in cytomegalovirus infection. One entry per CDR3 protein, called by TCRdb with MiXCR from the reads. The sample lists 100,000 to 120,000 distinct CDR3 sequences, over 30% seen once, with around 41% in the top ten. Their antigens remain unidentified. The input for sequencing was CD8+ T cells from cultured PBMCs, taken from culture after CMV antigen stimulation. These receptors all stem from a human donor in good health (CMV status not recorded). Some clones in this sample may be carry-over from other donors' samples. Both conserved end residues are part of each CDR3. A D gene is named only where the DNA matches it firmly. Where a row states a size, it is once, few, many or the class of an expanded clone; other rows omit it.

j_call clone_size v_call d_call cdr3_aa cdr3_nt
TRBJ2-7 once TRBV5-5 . CASSSRWVGDEQYF TGTGCCAGCAGCTCCCGATGGGTAGGGGACGAGCAGTACTTC
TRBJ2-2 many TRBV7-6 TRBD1 CASSSPGQGSPGGELFF TGTGCCAGCAGCTCCCCGGGACAGGGGTCCCCTGGGGGGGAGCTGTTTTTT
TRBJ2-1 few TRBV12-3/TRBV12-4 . CASKAASSYNEQFF TGTGCCAGCAAGGCCGCGAGCTCCTACAATGAGCAGTTCTTC
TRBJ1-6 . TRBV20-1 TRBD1 CSARTQGAFYSPLHF TGCAGTGCTAGGACACAGGGGGCATTTTATTCACCCCTCCACTTT
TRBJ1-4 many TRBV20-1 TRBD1 CSAAGQGAKKLFF TGCAGTGCTGCTGGACAGGGGGCCAAAAAACTGTTTTTT
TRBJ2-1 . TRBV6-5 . CASSYEGVRYDEQFF TGTGCCAGCAGTTACGAAGGGGTAAGATACGATGAGCAGTTCTTC
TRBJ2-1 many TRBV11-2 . CASSSDYLSYNEQFF TGTGCCAGCAGCTCCGACTATCTATCCTACAATGAGCAGTTCTTC
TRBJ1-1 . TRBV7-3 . CASSLRGDTEAFF TGTGCCAGCAGCTTAAGGGGGGACACTGAAGCTTTCTTT
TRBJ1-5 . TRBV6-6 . CASRDSDSNQPQHF TGTGCCAGCAGGGACAGTGATAGCAATCAGCCCCAGCATTTT
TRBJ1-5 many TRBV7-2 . CASSLNSNQPQHF TGTGCCAGCAGCTTGAATAGCAATCAGCCCCAGCATTTT
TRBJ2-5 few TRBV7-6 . CASSLTYREAGETQYF TGTGCCAGCAGCCTGACTTATAGAGAGGCAGGGGAGACCCAGTACTTC
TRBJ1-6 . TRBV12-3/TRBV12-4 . CASSLGLEGSPLHF TGTGCCAGCAGTTTGGGACTGGAAGGTTCACCCCTCCACTTT
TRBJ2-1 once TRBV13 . CASSLGSGDEQFF TGTGCCAGCAGCTTAGGTTCGGGGGATGAGCAGTTCTTC
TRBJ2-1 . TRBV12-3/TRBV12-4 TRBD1 CASSPQGNEQFF TGTGCCAGCAGTCCACAGGGGAATGAGCAGTTCTTC
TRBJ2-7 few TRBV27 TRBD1 CASSHLPGQGFVEQYF TGTGCCAGCAGTCACCTACCGGGACAGGGTTTCGTCGAGCAGTACTTC
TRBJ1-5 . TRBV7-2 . CASSLGVQANQPQHF TGTGCCAGCAGCTTAGGTGTCCAGGCGAATCAGCCCCAGCATTTT
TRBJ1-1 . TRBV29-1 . CSALDTEAFF TGCAGCGCCCTGGACACTGAAGCTTTCTTT